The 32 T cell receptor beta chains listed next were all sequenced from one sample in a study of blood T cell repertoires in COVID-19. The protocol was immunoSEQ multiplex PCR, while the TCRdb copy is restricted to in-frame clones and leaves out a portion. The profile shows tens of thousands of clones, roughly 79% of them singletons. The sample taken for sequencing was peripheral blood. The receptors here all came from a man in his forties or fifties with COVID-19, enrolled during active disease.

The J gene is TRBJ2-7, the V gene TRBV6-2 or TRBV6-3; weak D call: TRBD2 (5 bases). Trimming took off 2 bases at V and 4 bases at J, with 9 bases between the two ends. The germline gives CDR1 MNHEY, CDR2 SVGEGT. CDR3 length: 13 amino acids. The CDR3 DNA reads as TGTGCCAGCAGTTACGACGGGGAATACGAGCAGTACTTC. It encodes CASSYDGEYEQYF.

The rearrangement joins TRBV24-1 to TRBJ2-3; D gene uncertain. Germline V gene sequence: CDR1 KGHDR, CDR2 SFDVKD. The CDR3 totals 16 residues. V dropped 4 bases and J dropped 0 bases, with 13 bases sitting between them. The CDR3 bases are TGTGCCACCAGTGACCGGTCCTATGCTAGCACAGATACGCAGTATTTT. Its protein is CATSDRSYASTDTQYF.

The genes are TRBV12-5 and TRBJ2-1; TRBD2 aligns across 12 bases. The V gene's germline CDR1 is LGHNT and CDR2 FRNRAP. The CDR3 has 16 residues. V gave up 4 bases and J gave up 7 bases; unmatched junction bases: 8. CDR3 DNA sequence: TGTGCTAGTGGTTCCCCCCTAGCGGGGGGGATTAATGAGCAGTTCTTC. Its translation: CASGSPLAGGINEQFF.

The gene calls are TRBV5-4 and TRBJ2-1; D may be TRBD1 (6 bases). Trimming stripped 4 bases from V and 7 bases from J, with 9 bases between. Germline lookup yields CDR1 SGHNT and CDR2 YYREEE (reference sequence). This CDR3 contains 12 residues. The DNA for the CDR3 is TGTGCCAGCAGCCTACAGGGTAATGAGCAGTTCTTC. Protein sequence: CASSLQGNEQFF.

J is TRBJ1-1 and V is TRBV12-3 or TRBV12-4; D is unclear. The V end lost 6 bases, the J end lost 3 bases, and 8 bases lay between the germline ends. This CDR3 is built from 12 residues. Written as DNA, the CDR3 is TGTGCCAGCAGCTCACTATACACTGAAGCTTTCTTT. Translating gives CASSSLYTEAFF.

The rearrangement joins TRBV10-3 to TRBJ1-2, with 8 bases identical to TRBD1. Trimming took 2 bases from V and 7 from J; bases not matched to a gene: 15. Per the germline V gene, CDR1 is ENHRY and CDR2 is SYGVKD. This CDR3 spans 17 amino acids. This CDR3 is CAISEARPGQVMRGYTF. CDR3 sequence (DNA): TGTGCCATCAGTGAGGCGCGACCGGGACAGGTCATGCGTGGCTACACCTTC.

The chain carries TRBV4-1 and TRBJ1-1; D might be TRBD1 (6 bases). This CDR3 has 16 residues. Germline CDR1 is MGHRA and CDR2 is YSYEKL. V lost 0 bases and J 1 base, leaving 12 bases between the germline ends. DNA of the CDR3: TGCGCCAGCAGCCAAGAGGGGGCGGTTCGGAACACTGAAGCTTTCTTT. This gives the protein CASSQEGAVRNTEAFF.

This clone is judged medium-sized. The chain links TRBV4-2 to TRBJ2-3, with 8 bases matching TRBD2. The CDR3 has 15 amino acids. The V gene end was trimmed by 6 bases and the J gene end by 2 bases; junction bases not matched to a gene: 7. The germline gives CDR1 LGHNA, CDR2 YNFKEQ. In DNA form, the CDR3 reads TGTGCCAGCAGAGTGGGTAGCGGGGACACAGATACGCAGTATTTT. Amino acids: CASRVGSGDTDTQYF.

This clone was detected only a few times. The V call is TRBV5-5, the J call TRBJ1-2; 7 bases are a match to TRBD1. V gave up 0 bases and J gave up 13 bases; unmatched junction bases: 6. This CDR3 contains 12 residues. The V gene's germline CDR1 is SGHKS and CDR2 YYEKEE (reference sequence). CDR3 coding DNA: TGTGCCAGCAGCTTGGGCCAGGGGGGATTCACCTTC. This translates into CASSLGQGGFTF.

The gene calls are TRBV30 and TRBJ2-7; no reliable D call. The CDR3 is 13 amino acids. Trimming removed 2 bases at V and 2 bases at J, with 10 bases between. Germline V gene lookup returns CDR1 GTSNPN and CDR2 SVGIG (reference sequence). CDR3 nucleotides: TGTGCCTGGAGTTCCGTCAGGCCCTACGAGCAGTACTTC. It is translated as CAWSSVRPYEQYF.

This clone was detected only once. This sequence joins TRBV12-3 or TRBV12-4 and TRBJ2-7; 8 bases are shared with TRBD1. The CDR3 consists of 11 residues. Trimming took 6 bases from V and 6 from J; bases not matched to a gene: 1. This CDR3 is CASRTGAEQYF. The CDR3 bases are TGTGCCAGCAGGACAGGGGCCGAGCAGTACTTC.

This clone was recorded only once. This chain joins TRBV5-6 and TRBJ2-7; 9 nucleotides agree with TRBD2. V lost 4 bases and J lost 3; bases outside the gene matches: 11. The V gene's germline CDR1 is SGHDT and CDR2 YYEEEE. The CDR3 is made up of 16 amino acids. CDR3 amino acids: CASSLVLAGTVYEQYF. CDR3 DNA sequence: TGTGCCAGCAGCCTGGTCCTAGCGGGGACCGTCTACGAGCAGTACTTC.

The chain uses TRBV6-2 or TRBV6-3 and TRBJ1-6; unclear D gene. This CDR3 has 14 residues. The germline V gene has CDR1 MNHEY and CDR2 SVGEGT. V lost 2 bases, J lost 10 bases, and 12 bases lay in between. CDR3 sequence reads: CASSYSSEVSPLHF. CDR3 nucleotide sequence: TGTGCCAGCAGTTACAGTTCTGAGGTGTCACCCCTCCACTTT.

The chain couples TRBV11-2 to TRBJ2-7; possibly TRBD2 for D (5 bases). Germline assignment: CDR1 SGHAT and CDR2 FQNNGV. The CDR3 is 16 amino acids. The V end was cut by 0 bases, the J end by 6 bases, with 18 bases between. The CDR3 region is CASSLEPSGMGIEQYF. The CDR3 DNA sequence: TGTGCCAGCAGCTTAGAACCCTCGGGAATGGGGATCGAGCAGTACTTC.

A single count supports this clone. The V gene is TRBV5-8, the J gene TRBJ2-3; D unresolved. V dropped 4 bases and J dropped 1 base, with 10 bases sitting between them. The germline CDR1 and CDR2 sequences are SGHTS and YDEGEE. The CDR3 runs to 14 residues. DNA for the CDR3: TGTGCCAGCAGCCCCTCGTTTGGCACAGATACGCAGTATTTT. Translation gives CASSPSFGTDTQYF.

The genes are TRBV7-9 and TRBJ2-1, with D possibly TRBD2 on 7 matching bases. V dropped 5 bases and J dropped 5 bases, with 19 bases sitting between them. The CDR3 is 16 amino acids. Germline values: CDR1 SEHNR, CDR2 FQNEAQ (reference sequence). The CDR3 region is CASSHSRGGRDNEQFF. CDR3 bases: TGTGCCAGCAGCCACTCTAGGGGGGGCCGGGACAATGAGCAGTTCTTC.

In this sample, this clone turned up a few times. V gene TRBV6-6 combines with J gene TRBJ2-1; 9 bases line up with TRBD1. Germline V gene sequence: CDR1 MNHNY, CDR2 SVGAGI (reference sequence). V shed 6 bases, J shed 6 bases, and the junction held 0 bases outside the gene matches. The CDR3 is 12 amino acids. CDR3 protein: CASRDRGNEQFF. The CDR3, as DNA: TGTGCCAGCAGGGACAGGGGCAATGAGCAGTTCTTC.

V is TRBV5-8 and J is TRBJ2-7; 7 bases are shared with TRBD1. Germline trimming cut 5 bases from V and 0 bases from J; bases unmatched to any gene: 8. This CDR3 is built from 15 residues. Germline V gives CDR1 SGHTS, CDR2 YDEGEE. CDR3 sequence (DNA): TGTGCCAGCAGGCCGACAGGGTCGGGCTCCTACGAGCAGTACTTC. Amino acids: CASRPTGSGSYEQYF.

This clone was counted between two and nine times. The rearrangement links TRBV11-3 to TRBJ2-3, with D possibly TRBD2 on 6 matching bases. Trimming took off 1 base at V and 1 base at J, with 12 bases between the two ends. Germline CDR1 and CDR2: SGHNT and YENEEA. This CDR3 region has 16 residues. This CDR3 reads CASSLGSGTGTDTQYF. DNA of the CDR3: TGTGCCAGCAGCTTAGGTTCAGGGACTGGCACAGATACGCAGTATTTT. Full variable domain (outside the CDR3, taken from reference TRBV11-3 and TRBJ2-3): EAGVVQSPRYKIIEKKQPVAFWCNPISGHNTLYWYLQNLGQGPELLIRYENEEAVDDSQLPKDRFSAERLKGVDSTLKIQPAELGDSAVYLCASSLGSGTGTDTQYFGPGTRLTVL.

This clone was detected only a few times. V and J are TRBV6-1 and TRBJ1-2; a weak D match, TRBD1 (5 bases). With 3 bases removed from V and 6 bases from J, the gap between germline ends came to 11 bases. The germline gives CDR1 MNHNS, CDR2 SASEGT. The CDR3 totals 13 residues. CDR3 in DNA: TGTGCCAGCAGTGACACCTGGGGCGATGGCTACACCTTC. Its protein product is CASSDTWGDGYTF.

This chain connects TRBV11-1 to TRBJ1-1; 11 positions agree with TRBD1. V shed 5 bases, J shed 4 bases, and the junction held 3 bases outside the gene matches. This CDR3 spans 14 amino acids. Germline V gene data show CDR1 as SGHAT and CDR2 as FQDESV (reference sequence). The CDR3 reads CASSQGQGVTEAFF. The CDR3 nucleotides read TGTGCCAGCAGCCAGGGACAGGGGGTCACTGAAGCTTTCTTT.

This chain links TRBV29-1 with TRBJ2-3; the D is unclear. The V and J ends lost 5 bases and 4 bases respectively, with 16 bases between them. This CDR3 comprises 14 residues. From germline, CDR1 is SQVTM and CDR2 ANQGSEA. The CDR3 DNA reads TGCAGCGTTAGGTTTTCAGCGCTCCCAGATACGCAGTATTTT. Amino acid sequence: CSVRFSALPDTQYF.

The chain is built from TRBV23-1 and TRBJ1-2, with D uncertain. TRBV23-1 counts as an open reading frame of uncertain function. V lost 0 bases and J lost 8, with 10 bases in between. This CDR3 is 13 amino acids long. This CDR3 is CASSQSGGQGYTF. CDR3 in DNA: TGCGCCAGCAGTCAATCCGGTGGGCAGGGCTACACCTTC.

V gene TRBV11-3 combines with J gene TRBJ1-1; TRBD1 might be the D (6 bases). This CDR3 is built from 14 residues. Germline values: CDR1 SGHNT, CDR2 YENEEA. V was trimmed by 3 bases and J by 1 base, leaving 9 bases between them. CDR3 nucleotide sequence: TGTGCCAGCAGCTTCGAAGGGGGGAACACTGAAGCTTTCTTT. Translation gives CASSFEGGNTEAFF.

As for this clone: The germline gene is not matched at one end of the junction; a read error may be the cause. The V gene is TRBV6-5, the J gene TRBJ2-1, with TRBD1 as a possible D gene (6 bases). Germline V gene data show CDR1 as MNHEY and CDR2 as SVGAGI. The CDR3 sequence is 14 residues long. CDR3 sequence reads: CASSDSYGGDEQFF. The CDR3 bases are TGTGCCAGCAGTGACTCGTATGGGGGCGATGAGCAGTTCTTC.

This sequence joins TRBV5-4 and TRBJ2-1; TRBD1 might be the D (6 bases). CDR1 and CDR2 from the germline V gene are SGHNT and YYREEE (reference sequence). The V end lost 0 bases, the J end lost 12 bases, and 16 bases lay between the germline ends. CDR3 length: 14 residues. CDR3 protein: CASSLDVTGRVQFF. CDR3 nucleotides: TGTGCCAGCAGCTTGGATGTGACAGGTAGGGTGCAGTTCTTC.

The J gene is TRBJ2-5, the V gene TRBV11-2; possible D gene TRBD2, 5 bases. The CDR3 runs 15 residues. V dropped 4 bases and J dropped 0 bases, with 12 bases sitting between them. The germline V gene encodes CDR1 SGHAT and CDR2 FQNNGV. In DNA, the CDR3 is TGTGCCAGCAGCTCCGTGACTAATTACCAAGAGACCCAGTACTTC. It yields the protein CASSSVTNYQETQYF.

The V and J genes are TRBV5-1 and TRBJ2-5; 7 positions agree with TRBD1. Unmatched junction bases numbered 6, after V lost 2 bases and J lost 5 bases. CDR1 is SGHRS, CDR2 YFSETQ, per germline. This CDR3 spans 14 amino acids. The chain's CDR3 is CASSFQGGGETQYF. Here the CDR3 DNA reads TGCGCCAGCAGCTTTCAAGGGGGCGGTGAGACCCAGTACTTC.

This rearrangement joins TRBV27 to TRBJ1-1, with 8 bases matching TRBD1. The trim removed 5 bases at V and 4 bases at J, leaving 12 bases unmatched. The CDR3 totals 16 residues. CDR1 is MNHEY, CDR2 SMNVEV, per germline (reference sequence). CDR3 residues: CASSALRYRGGTEAFF. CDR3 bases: TGTGCCAGCAGTGCACTCAGGTACAGGGGGGGCACTGAAGCTTTCTTT.

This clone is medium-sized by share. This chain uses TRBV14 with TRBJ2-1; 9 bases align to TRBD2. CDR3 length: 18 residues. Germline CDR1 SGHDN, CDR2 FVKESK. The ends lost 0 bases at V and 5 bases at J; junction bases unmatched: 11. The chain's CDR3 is CASSQEGAGGPNNNEQFF. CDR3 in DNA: TGTGCCAGCAGCCAAGAGGGTGCGGGAGGGCCTAATAACAATGAGCAGTTCTTC.

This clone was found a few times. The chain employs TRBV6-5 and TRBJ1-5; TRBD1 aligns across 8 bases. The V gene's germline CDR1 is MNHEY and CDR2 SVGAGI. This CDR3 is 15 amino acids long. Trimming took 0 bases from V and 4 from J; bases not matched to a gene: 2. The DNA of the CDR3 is TGTGCCAGCAGTTACTCGGGACAGGAGAATCAGCCCCAGCATTTT. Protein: CASSYSGQENQPQHF.

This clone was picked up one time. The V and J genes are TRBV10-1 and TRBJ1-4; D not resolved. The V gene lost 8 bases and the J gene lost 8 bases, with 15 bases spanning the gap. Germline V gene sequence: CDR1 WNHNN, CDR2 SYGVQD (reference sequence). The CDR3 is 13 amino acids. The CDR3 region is CASSATAGEKLFF. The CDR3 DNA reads TGCGCCAGCTCCGCCACGGCGGGGGAAAAACTGTTTTTT.